The 27 T cell receptor beta chains below were found in one sample sequenced in a study of regulatory T cells in long-lasting Graves disease. Libraries of TCR beta came from iRepertoire HTBI primers plus Arm-PCR of CDR3 regions. TCRdb passed the multiplex PCR reads through MiXCR, listing each CDR3 protein once. This table has roughly 500,000 distinct CDR3 sequences, roughly 14% appearing once. Regarding time point: newly diagnosed GD, antithyroid drugs for less than 3 months. The TCR library used RNA extracted from PBMCs. These data also formed part of another study, on T cells in Graves' hyperthyroidism and ophthalmopathy.

This material consisted of peripheral blood mononuclear cells (PBMCs), taken at new diagnosis, from a patient treated with antithyroid drugs. The receptors here all came from a man aged 30-40 years with Graves disease.

The chain uses TRBV7-2 and TRBJ2-7; D is perhaps TRBD1 or TRBD2 (5 bases each). In germline, CDR1 is SGHTA, CDR2 FQGNSA. Trimming removed 11 bases from V and 3 bases from J, with 20 bases in between. The CDR3 consists of 14 residues. CDR3 residues: CAWTDRDRLYEQYF. CDR3 DNA sequence: TGTGCCTGGACCGACCGGGACCGCCTCTACGAGCAGTACTTC.

This clonotype showed up many times. The chain recombines TRBV20-1 with TRBJ2-3, with D hard to call. The CDR3 is 14 residues long. Trimming took 7 bases from V and 1 from J, leaving 15 bases between them. The germline V gene encodes CDR1 DFQATT and CDR2 SNEGSKA (reference sequence). The CDR3 loop reads CSGTREVGTDTQYF. The DNA of the CDR3 is TGCAGTGGAACCAGAGAAGTAGGCACAGATACGCAGTATTTT.

This clonotype was picked up many times. The genes are TRBV5-5 and TRBJ2-7; D gene uncertain. Germline CDR1 and CDR2: SGHKS and YYEKEE (reference sequence). CDR3 length: 16 residues. The V end lost 0 bases, the J end lost 5 bases, and 18 bases lay between the germline ends. The CDR3 reads CASSLAPRRIDHEQYF. The DNA of the CDR3 is TGTGCCAGCAGCTTGGCCCCTCGGCGGATAGACCACGAGCAGTACTTC.

This clonotype was detected many times. V usage is TRBV2 and J usage is TRBJ2-1, with a possible D match to TRBD2 (7 bases). The CDR3 has 16 residues. Germline V lookup: CDR1 SNHLY, CDR2 FYNNEI. Trimming shortened V by 1 base and J by 12 bases, and 22 bases separated the two germline ends. The chain's CDR3 is CASSEVGGGGGGLQFF. In DNA, the CDR3 is TGTGCCAGCAGTGAAGTGGGGGGTGGGGGAGGGGGTTTGCAGTTCTTC.

V gene TRBV7-9 combines with J gene TRBJ2-6; 7 bases match TRBD1. CDR1 is SEHNR, CDR2 FQNEAQ, per germline (reference sequence). With V trimmed by 5 bases and J by 0 bases, 7 bases remained unmatched. There are 17 residues in the CDR3. The DNA for the CDR3 is TGTGCCAGCAGCACCTCAGGGGGTATCTCTGGGGCCAACGTCCTGACTTTC. As protein: CASSTSGGISGANVLTF.

This rearrangement joins TRBV11-2 to TRBJ2-2; 9 nucleotides line up with TRBD1. Trimming cost V 5 bases and J 7 bases; bases outside gene matches: 11. CDR1 and CDR2 from the germline V gene are SGHAT and FQNNGV. The CDR3 contains 16 residues. The CDR3 loop reads CASSPTGTGWDGELFF. CDR3 DNA sequence: TGTGCCAGCAGCCCAACCGGGACAGGGTGGGACGGGGAGCTGTTTTTT. Looking up the rest from reference TRBV11-2 and TRBJ2-2 gives the full variable domain: EAGVAQSPRYKIIEKRQSVAFWCNPISGHATLYWYQQILGQGPKLLIQFQNNGVVDDSQLPKDRFSAERLKGVDSTLKIQPAKLEDSAVYLCASSPTGTGWDGELFFGEGSRLTVL.

The gene calls are TRBV6-4 and TRBJ2-3, with TRBD2 matching 15 bases. V lost 2 bases and J lost 4; bases outside the gene matches: 1. This CDR3 contains 16 residues. Looked up from germline, CDR1 is MRHNA and CDR2 is SNTAGT. The CDR3 protein is CASSDGLAGGPDTQYF. The CDR3 DNA reads TGTGCCAGCAGTGACGGACTAGCGGGAGGGCCAGATACGCAGTATTTT.

This clonotype was picked up many times. This rearrangement joins TRBV20-1 to TRBJ2-1; the D gene is possibly TRBD1 (6 bases). Trimming left V 0 bases short and J 6 bases short, with 21 bases between. Looked up from germline, CDR1 is DFQATT and CDR2 is SNEGSKA (reference sequence). CDR3 size: 17 residues. CDR3 DNA sequence: TGCAGTGCTAGAGATTGGACGGGGCAGGGGAAGGGCAATGAGCAGTTCTTC. Its protein product is CSARDWTGQGKGNEQFF.

This clonotype appeared a few times. The chain uses TRBV19 and TRBJ2-3; 10 nucleotides line up with TRBD1. Germline V CDR1 and CDR2: LNHDA, SQIVND (reference sequence). V was clipped by 2 bases and J by 4 bases; unmatched bases: 3. This CDR3 contains 15 residues. CDR3 protein: CASSITGTGADTQYF. DNA of the CDR3: TGTGCCAGTAGTATAACCGGGACAGGGGCAGATACGCAGTATTTT.

This clonotype appeared many times. Just one base apart from a much larger clone, this may be a read error. The genes are TRBV7-2 and TRBJ2-5; 7 bases agree with TRBD2. The CDR3 totals 14 residues. CDR1 is SGHTA, CDR2 FQGNSA, per germline. With 4 bases clipped from V and 1 base from J, the junction kept 3 bases outside the gene matches. DNA for the CDR3: TGTGCCAGCAGCTCCTCTAGCGGCCAAGAGACCCAGTACTTC. Translation gives CASSSSSGQETQYF.

This clonotype was seen repeatedly, ten times or more. The gene calls are TRBV6-2 or TRBV6-3 and TRBJ2-1; D remains unclear. This CDR3 comprises 18 residues. The V end lost 0 bases, the J end lost 1 base, and 16 bases lay between the germline ends. CDR1 and CDR2 from the germline V gene are MNHEY and SVGEGT. The CDR3 bases are TGTGCCAGCAGTTACTCTCGGCAGCTCCTCTTATCCTACAATGAGCAGTTCTTC. The encoded protein is CASSYSRQLLLSYNEQFF.

This rearrangement joins TRBV20-1 to TRBJ2-2; 8 nucleotides agree with TRBD1. The CDR3 consists of 17 residues. V shed 0 bases and J 0 bases; nucleotides not matched to a gene: 6. CDR1 is DFQATT, CDR2 SNEGSKA, per germline (reference sequence). CDR3 DNA: TGCAGTGCTAGAGACCCGAGACAGGGGACGAACACCGGGGAGCTGTTTTTT. Residues: CSARDPRQGTNTGELFF.

This clonotype was seen at least ten times. The rearrangement uses TRBV11-2 and TRBJ2-1; D is unclear. This CDR3 is 13 amino acids long. In germline, CDR1 is SGHAT, CDR2 FQNNGV. V lost 3 bases to trimming and J lost 5 bases, with 8 bases between them. The CDR3 DNA sequence: TGTGCCAGCAGCTTCGATTGGAACAATGAGCAGTTCTTC. Translating gives CASSFDWNNEQFF.

This clonotype was detected many times. An end of the junction differs from the germline gene, which may be a read error. V is TRBV7-7 and J is TRBJ2-3; D is ambiguous. CDR1 SSHAT and CDR2 FNYEAQ come from the germline V gene (reference sequence). The CDR3 loop spans 13 amino acids. This CDR3 reads CASSLERLATQYF. The CDR3 DNA is TGTGCTAGCAGCTTAGAGAGGTTGGCTACGCAGTATTTT.

The chain joins TRBV12-3 or TRBV12-4 to TRBJ2-5; 8 nucleotides agree with TRBD2. The V segment lost 6 bases and the J segment 4 bases; nucleotides outside the gene matches: 7. This CDR3 spans 14 amino acids. Written as DNA, the CDR3 is TGTGCCAGCAGCAGAGCGGGAGCCATAGAGACCCAGTACTTC. Amino acid sequence: CASSRAGAIETQYF.

The rearrangement links TRBV28 to TRBJ2-3; 8 bases match TRBD2. V gave up 4 bases and J gave up 0 bases; unmatched junction bases: 12. The CDR3 is 18 amino acids. Germline CDR1 MDHEN, CDR2 SYDVKM. CDR3 DNA sequence: TGTGCCAGCAGTTCCCCGTTGGGAGTAGCGGGAAGCACAGATACGCAGTATTTT. Translation: CASSSPLGVAGSTDTQYF. The full variable domain, in which reference TRBV28 and TRBJ2-3 provide the parts outside the CDR3, is DVKVTQSSRYLVKRTGEKVFLECVQDMDHENMFWYRQDPGLGLRLIYFSYDVKMKEKGDIPEGYSVSREKKERFSLILESASTNQTSMYLCASSSPLGVAGSTDTQYFGPGTRLTVL.

This clonotype was recorded at least ten times. The chain couples TRBV7-2 to TRBJ1-2; no firm D call. The CDR3 extends over 12 amino acids. Germline CDR1 and CDR2: SGHTA and FQGNSA. V lost 3 bases, J lost 4 bases, and 6 bases lay in between. CDR3 region: CASSFDLYGYTF. The CDR3 DNA is TGTGCCAGCAGCTTTGACCTCTATGGCTACACCTTC. Supplemented by reference TRBV7-2 and TRBJ1-2, the full variable domain reads GAGVSQSPSNKVTEKGKDVELRCDPISGHTALYWYRQSLGQGLEFLIYFQGNSAPDKSGLPSDRFSAERTGGSVSTLTIQRTQQEDSAVYLCASSFDLYGYTFGSGTRLTVV.

This clonotype was seen many times. The chain carries TRBV6-1 and TRBJ2-5; D is possibly TRBD2 (7 bases). V was cut by 7 bases and J by 2 bases, with 20 bases left in between. Germline lookup yields CDR1 MNHNS and CDR2 SASEGT. The CDR3 extends over 16 amino acids. The CDR3 loop is CASTPGGLQYQETQYF. Written as DNA, the CDR3 is TGTGCCAGCACTCCCGGGGGGCTACAATATCAAGAGACCCAGTACTTC.

This clonotype was recorded at least ten times. The J gene is TRBJ2-2, the V gene TRBV12-3 or TRBV12-4; D is perhaps TRBD2 (6 bases). There are 14 residues in the CDR3. V lost 1 base, J lost 6 bases, and 9 bases lay in between. The chain's CDR3 is CASSLGGNAGELFF. The CDR3, as DNA: TGTGCCAGCAGTTTAGGCGGGAATGCCGGGGAGCTGTTTTTT.

The rearrangement links TRBV5-1 to TRBJ2-2; 7 nucleotides align to TRBD2. This CDR3 has 16 residues. Germline V gene lookup returns CDR1 SGHRS and CDR2 YFSETQ. V shed 3 bases and J 2 bases; nucleotides not matched to a gene: 7. In DNA form, the CDR3 reads TGCGCCAGCAGCTCATCCGGGACTACTAACACCGGGGAGCTGTTTTTT. This translates into CASSSSGTTNTGELFF.

J is TRBJ1-2 and V is TRBV5-8; unclear D gene. V dropped 8 bases and J dropped 4 bases, with 18 bases sitting between them. Germline V gives CDR1 SGHTS, CDR2 YDEGEE. The CDR3 runs 14 residues. CDR3 in amino acids: CASLASSYRYGYTF. The CDR3 nucleotides read TGTGCCAGTTTGGCTTCCTCTTACCGCTATGGCTACACCTTC.

Ten or more counts support this clonotype. This sequence joins TRBV12-3 or TRBV12-4 and TRBJ2-5, with 12 bases identical to TRBD2. The CDR3 sequence is 19 residues long. V was pared by 5 bases and J by 0 bases, with 13 bases of the junction left unmatched. The CDR3 sequence: CASSLSLSLAGGNQETQYF. The CDR3 nucleotides are TGTGCCAGCAGTCTGAGTCTTTCCCTAGCGGGAGGGAACCAAGAGACCCAGTACTTC.

This clonotype was found many times. The chain joins TRBV27 to TRBJ2-7; 7 bases align to TRBD1. Trimming removed 6 bases from V and 1 base from J; junction bases left unmatched: 6. CDR1 MNHEY and CDR2 SMNVEV come from the germline V gene (reference sequence). CDR3 length: 14 amino acids. CDR3 in amino acids: CASSFRDSSYEQYF. The DNA for the CDR3 is TGTGCCAGCAGCTTCCGGGACAGTTCCTACGAGCAGTACTTC.

The rearrangement uses TRBV15 and TRBJ2-7, with TRBD2 matching over 7 bases. CDR3 size: 14 residues. Germline-derived CDR1 and CDR2 are LNHNV and YYDKDF (reference sequence). V shed 3 bases, J shed 3 bases, and the junction held 5 bases outside the gene matches. CDR3 DNA sequence: TGTGCCACCAGCAGCCTGGGGGGGAACTACGAGCAGTACTTC. Translating it yields CATSSLGGNYEQYF.

The V call is TRBV30, the J call TRBJ2-3; 12 positions match TRBD2. Germline V lookup: CDR1 GTSNPN, CDR2 SVGIG (reference sequence). Trimming cost V 2 bases and J 4 bases; bases outside gene matches: 7. The CDR3 covers 16 residues. The CDR3 DNA sequence: TGTGCCTGGAGTCCCCTAGCGGGAGGGCCGGCAGATACGCAGTATTTT. The encoded protein is CAWSPLAGGPADTQYF. Full variable domain (remainder filled in from reference TRBV30 and TRBJ2-3): SQTIHQWPATLVQPVGSPLSLECTVEGTSNPNLYWYRQAAGRGLQLLFYSVGIGQISSEVPQNLSASRPQDRQFILSSKKLLLSDSGFYLCAWSPLAGGPADTQYFGPGTRLTVL.

As regards this clonotype: Mismatch with germline at one junction end may stem from a read error. CDR3 coding DNA: TGCGCCAGCGGGCAGCGGGATACAGGTACGCAGTATTTT. This gives the protein CASGQRDTGTQYF. The V and J genes are TRBV10-1 and TRBJ2-3, with 7 bases aligning to TRBD2. CDR3 length equals 13 residues. Germline lookup yields CDR1 WNHNN and CDR2 SYGVQD (reference sequence).

The chain has TRBV9 and TRBJ2-7; a possible D gene is TRBD2 (6 bases). Trimming left V 0 bases short and J 4 bases short, with 14 bases between. This CDR3 has 15 residues. Germline V lookup: CDR1 SGDLS, CDR2 YYNGEE. This chain's CDR3 is CASSVGGGVGYEQYF. Here the CDR3 DNA reads TGTGCCAGCAGCGTAGGAGGAGGGGTGGGTTACGAGCAGTACTTC.